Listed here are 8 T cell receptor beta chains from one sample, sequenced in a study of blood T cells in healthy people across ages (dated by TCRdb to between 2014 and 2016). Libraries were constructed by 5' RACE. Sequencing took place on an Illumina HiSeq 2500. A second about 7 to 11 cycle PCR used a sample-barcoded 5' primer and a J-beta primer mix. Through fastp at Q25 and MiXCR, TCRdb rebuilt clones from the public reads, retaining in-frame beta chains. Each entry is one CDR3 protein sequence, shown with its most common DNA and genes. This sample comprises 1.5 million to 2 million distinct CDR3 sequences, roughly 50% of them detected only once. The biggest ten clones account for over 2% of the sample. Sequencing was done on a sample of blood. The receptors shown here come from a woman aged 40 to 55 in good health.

This CDR3 is CASRLTSGAKSSYNEQFF. CDR3 coding DNA: TGTGCCAGCAGACTGACTAGCGGGGCTAAAAGCTCCTACAATGAGCAGTTCTTC. This chain links TRBV28 with TRBJ2-1; TRBD2 aligns across 11 bases. V lost 6 bases, J lost 0 bases, and 10 bases stayed unmatched. From germline, CDR1 is MDHEN and CDR2 SYDVKM. This CDR3 comprises 18 residues.

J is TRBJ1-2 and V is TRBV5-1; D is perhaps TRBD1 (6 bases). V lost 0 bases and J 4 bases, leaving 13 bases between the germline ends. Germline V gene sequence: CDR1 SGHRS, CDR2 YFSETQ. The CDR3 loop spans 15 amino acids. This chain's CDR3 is CASSLADGRGYGYTF. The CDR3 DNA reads TGCGCCAGCAGCTTGGCCGACGGCAGGGGCTATGGCTACACCTTC. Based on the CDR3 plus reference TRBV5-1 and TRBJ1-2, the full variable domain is KAGVTQTPRYLIKTRGQQVTLSCSPISGHRSVSWYQQTPGQGLQFLFEYFSETQRNKGNFPGRFSGRQFSNSRSEMNVSTLELGDSALYLCASSLADGRGYGYTFGSGTRLTVV.

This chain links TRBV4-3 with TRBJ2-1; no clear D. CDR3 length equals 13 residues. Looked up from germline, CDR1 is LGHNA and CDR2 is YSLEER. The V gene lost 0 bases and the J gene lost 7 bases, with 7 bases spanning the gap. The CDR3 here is CASSQDRWNEQFF. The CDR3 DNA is TGCGCCAGCAGCCAAGATAGATGGAATGAGCAGTTCTTC.

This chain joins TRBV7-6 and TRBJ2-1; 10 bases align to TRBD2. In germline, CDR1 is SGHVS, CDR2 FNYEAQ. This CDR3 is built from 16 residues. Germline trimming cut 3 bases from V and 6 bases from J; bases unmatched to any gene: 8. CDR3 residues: CASSFHPAGGPNEQFF. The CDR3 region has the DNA TGTGCCAGCAGCTTTCACCCAGCGGGGGGGCCCAATGAGCAGTTCTTC.

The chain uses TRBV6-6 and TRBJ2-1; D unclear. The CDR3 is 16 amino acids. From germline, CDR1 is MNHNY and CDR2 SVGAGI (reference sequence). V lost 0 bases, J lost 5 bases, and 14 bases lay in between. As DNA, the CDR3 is TGTGCCAGCAGTTACTCGAACCCAGGATCCCACAATGAGCAGTTCTTC. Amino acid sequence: CASSYSNPGSHNEQFF.

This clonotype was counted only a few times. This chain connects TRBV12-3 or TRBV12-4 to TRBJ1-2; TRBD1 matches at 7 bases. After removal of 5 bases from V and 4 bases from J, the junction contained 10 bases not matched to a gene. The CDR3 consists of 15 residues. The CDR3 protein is CASSPGRGAPYGYTF. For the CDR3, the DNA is TGTGCCAGCAGTCCCGGCAGGGGGGCACCCTATGGCTACACCTTC.

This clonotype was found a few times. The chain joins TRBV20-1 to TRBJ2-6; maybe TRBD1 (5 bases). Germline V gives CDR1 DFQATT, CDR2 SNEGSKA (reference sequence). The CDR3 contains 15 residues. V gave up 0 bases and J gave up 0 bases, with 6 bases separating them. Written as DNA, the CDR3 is TGCAGTGCTAGAGAAGGGGCCTCTGGGGCCAACGTCCTGACTTTC. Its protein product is CSAREGASGANVLTF.

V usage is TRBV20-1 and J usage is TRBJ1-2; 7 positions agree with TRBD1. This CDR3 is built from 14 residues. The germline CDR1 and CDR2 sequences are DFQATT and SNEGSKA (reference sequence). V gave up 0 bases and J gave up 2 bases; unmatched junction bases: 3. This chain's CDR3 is CSAREGGGNYGYTF. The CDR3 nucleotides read TGCAGTGCTAGAGAGGGAGGGGGCAACTATGGCTACACCTTC.